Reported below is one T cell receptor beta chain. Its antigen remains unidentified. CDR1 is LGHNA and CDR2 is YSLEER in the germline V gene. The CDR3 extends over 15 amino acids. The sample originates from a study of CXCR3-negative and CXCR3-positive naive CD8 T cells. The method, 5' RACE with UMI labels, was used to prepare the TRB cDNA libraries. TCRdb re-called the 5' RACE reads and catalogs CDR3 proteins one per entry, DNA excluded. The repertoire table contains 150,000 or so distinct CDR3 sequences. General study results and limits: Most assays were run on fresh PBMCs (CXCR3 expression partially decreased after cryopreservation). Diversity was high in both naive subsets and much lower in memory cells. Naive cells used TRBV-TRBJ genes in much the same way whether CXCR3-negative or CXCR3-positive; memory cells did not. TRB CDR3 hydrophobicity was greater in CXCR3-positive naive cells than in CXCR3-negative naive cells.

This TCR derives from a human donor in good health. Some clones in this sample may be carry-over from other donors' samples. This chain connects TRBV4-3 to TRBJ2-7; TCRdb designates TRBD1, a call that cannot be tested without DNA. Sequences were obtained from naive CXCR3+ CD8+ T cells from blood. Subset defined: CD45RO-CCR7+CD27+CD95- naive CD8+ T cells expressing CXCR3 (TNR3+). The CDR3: CASSQDRGSPYEQYF.